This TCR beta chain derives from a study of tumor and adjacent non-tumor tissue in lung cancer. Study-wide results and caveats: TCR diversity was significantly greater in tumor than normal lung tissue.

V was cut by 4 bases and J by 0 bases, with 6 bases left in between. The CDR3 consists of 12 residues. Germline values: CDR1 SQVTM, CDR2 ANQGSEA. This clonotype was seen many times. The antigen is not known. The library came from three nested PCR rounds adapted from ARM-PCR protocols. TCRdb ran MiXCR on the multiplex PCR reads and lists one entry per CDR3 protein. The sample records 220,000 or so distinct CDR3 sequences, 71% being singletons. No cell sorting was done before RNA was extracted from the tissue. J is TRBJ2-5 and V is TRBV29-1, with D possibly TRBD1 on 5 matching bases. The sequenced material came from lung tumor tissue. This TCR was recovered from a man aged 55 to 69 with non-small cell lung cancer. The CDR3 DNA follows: TGCAGCGTTGGACAGCACCAAGAGACCCAGTACTTC. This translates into CSVGQHQETQYF.